This T cell receptor beta chain originates from a study of OX40 agonist ivuxolimab in advanced cancers. Study details: Dose-escalation patients suffered from hepatocellular carcinoma, melanoma, renal cell or head and neck cancer.

Study-wide results and caveats: Specificity for antigen went undetermined in the expanded peripheral T cells.

The repertoire was sequenced with immunoSEQ multiplex PCR; TCRdb's copy has only in-frame clones and lacks some. The profile covers about 49,000 clones, with about 79% appearing a single time and approximately 8% taken by the ten largest. The count of this clone is one. Antigen specificity is unknown. Germline V gene data show CDR1 as SEHNR and CDR2 as FQNEAQ (reference sequence). The J segment lost 0 bases and the V segment lost 5 bases, leaving 6 bases of the junction unmatched. This CDR3 is built from 18 residues. Blood sampling was done at baseline, cycle 4 day 1, and cycle 7 day 1. V usage is TRBV7-9 and J usage is TRBJ2-3; 15 nucleotides align to TRBD2. This receptor was taken from an adult with an advanced solid tumor such as melanoma, head and neck, liver or kidney cancer. This specimen was CD4+ or CD8+ T cells sorted from blood, taken in a trial of the OX40 agonist ivuxolimab. The CDR3 DNA follows: TGTGCCAGCAGCCTCGGACTAGCGGGAGGGTCTAGCACAGATACGCAGTATTTT. It is translated as CASSLGLAGGSSTDTQYF. Full variable domain (outside the CDR3, taken from reference TRBV7-9 and TRBJ2-3): DTGVSQNPRHKITKRGQNVTFRCDPISEHNRLYWYRQTLGQGPEFLTYFQNEAQLEKSRLLSDRFSAERPKGSFSTLEIQRTEQGDSAMYLCASSLGLAGGSSTDTQYFGPGTRLTVL.